This entry lists 4 T cell receptor beta chains sequenced from one sample in a study of cytomegalovirus exposure and HLA in healthy donors (TCRdb year 2017). The method behind the library was the immunoSEQ multiplex PCR assay. Drawn from immuneACCESS, this table holds only the in-frame rearrangements with V and J called that TCRdb kept. Clones are partly lost; checked studies trace under half to an unresolved V gene and leave the rest unexplained. The sample table contains more than 90,000 clones; only one count was recorded for 93% of them. Around 1.1% of the sample goes to the ten largest clones. The sample was PBMCs. These receptors were obtained from a young woman in good health and CMV-seropositive.

V and J are TRBV7-6 and TRBJ2-4; 10 positions match TRBD2. The V gene's germline CDR1 is SGHVS and CDR2 FNYEAQ. V gave up 5 bases and J gave up 1 base; unmatched junction bases: 11. This CDR3 region has 18 residues. DNA for the CDR3: TGTGCCAGCAGCCCGAGAGCGGGAGGGCCACAGGCCAAAAACATTCAGTACTTC. It codes for CASSPRAGGPQAKNIQYF.

The genes are TRBV11-2 and TRBJ2-1, with 7 nucleotides matching TRBD2. V shed 3 bases, J shed 6 bases, and the junction held 8 bases outside the gene matches. CDR3 length: 15 amino acids. Germline CDR1 is SGHAT and CDR2 is FQNNGV. The CDR3 bases are TGTGCCAGCAGCTTGGAAGCGGGATTCGGCAATGAGCAGTTCTTC. Amino acid sequence: CASSLEAGFGNEQFF. Full variable domain (outside the CDR3, taken from reference TRBV11-2 and TRBJ2-1): EAGVAQSPRYKIIEKRQSVAFWCNPISGHATLYWYQQILGQGPKLLIQFQNNGVVDDSQLPKDRFSAERLKGVDSTLKIQPAKLEDSAVYLCASSLEAGFGNEQFFGPGTRLTVL.

The V and J genes are TRBV5-4 and TRBJ2-5, with 8 bases aligning to TRBD1. V shed 4 bases and J 5 bases; nucleotides not matched to a gene: 7. Germline V gives CDR1 SGHNT, CDR2 YYREEE (reference sequence). The CDR3 consists of 14 residues. This CDR3 is CASSLGQERETQYF. The DNA of the CDR3 is TGTGCCAGCAGCCTGGGACAGGAGCGGGAGACCCAGTACTTC.

This clone was found once. The rearrangement links TRBV4-3 to TRBJ1-5; unclear D gene. Trimming shortened V by 0 bases and J by 2 bases, and 14 bases separated the two germline ends. The CDR3 is made up of 17 amino acids. Germline V lookup: CDR1 LGHNA, CDR2 YSLEER. The CDR3 sequence is CASSQEATDTCNQPQHF. The CDR3 DNA reads as TGCGCCAGCAGCCAAGAAGCAACAGACACATGCAATCAGCCCCAGCATTTT.